A single sample gave rise to the 3 T cell receptor beta chains below, sequenced in a study of blood T cell repertoires in COVID-19. Sequenced by immunoSEQ multiplex PCR; TCRdb stores in-frame clones only, minus some. The sample records 200,000 to 250,000 clones, 88% being singletons. The specimen was PBMCs or T cells enriched from blood (not recorded which). The receptors derive from a woman in her thirties who had been exposed to COVID-19.

The chain recombines TRBV7-9 with TRBJ1-4; 7 bases match TRBD1. V shed 0 bases, J shed 6 bases, and the junction held 4 bases outside the gene matches. The CDR3 length is 15 residues. Per the germline V gene, CDR1 is SEHNR and CDR2 is FQNEAQ (reference sequence). The CDR3 region is CASSLATGAYEKLFF. The CDR3 DNA reads TGTGCCAGCAGCTTAGCCACAGGGGCTTATGAAAAACTGTTTTTT.

The chain joins TRBV19 to TRBJ1-1, with D possibly TRBD1 on 6 matching bases. The CDR3 sequence is 14 residues long. Germline lookup yields CDR1 LNHDA and CDR2 SQIVND (reference sequence). Trimming pared 7 bases from V and 3 bases from J, leaving 15 bases between. The CDR3 reads CASMRQVFYTEAFF. The CDR3 DNA sequence: TGTGCCAGTATGCGACAGGTTTTTTACACTGAAGCTTTCTTT.

The rearrangement uses TRBV9 and TRBJ2-3; 9 nucleotides align to TRBD1. From germline, CDR1 is SGDLS and CDR2 YYNGEE. The CDR3 is 18 amino acids. With 0 bases clipped from V and 0 bases from J, the junction kept 8 bases outside the gene matches. Written as DNA, the CDR3 is TGTGCCAGCAGCGTAGGTACAGGGGGCCTCTCGAGCACAGATACGCAGTATTTT. Its protein product is CASSVGTGGLSSTDTQYF. The full variable domain, in which reference TRBV9 and TRBJ2-3 provide the parts outside the CDR3, is DSGVTQTPKHLITATGQRVTLRCSPRSGDLSVYWYQQSLDQGLQFLIQYYNGEERAKGNILERFSAQQFPDLHSELNLSSLELGDSALYFCASSVGTGGLSSTDTQYFGPGTRLTVL.